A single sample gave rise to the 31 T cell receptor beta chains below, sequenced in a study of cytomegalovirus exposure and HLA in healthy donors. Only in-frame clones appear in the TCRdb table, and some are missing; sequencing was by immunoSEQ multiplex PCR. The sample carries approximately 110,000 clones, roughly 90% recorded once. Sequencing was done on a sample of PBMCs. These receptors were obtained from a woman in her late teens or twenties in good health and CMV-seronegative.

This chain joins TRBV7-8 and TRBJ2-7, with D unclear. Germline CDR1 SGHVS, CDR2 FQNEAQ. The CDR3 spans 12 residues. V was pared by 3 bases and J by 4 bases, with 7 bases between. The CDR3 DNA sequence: TGTGCCAGCAGCTTCTCTTTGTACGAGCAGTACTTC. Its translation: CASSFSLYEQYF. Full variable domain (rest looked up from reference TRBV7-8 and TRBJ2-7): GAGVSQSPRYKVAKRGQDVALRCDPISGHVSLFWYQQALGQGPEFLTYFQNEAQLDKSGLPSDRFFAERPEGSVSTLKIQRTQQEDSAVYLCASSFSLYEQYFGPGTRLTVT.

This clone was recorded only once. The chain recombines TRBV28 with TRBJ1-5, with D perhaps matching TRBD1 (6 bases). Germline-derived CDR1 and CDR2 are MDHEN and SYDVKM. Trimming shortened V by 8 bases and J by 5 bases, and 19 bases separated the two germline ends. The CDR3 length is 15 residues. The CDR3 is CASWGRRGADQPQHF. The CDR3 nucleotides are TGTGCCAGCTGGGGGCGCAGGGGAGCGGATCAGCCCCAGCATTTT.

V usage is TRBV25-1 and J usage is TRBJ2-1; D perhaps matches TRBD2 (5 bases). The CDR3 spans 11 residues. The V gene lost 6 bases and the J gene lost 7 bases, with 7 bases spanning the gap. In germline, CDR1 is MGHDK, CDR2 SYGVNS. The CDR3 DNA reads TGTGCCAGCAGCAGGAGGAATGAGCAGTTCTTC. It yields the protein CASSRRNEQFF.

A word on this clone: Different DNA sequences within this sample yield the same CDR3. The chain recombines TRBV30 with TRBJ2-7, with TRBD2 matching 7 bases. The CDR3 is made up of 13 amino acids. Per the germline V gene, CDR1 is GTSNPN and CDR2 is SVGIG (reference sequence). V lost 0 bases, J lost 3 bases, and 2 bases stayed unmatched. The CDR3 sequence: CAWSVGGSYEQYF. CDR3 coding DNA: TGTGCCTGGAGTGTCGGCGGGAGCTACGAGCAGTACTTC.

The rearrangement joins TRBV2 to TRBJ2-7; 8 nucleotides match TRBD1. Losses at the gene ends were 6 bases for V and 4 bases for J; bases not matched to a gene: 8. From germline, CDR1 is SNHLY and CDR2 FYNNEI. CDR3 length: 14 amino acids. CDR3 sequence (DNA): TGTGCCAGCAGGACCCAGGGGGCGTCGTACGAGCAGTACTTC. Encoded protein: CASRTQGASYEQYF.

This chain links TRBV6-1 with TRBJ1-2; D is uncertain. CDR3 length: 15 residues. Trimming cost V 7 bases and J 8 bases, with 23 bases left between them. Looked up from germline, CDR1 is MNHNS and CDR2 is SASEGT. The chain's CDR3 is CASMTRTILTGGYTF. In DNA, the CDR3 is TGTGCCAGCATGACAAGGACTATACTCACTGGGGGCTACACCTTC.

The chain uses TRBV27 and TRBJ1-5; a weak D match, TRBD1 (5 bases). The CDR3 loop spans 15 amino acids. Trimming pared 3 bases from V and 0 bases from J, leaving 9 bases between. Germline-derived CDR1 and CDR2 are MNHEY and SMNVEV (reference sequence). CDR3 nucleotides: TGTGCCAGCAGTTTGCGGGGGTATAGCAATCAGCCCCAGCATTTT. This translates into CASSLRGYSNQPQHF.

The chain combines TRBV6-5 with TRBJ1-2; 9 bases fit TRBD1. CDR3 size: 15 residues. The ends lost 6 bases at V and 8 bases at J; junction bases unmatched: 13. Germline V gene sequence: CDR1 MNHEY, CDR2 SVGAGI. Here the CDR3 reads CASRTGNRGLGGYTF. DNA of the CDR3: TGTGCCAGCAGAACCGGGAACAGGGGGCTAGGAGGCTACACCTTC.

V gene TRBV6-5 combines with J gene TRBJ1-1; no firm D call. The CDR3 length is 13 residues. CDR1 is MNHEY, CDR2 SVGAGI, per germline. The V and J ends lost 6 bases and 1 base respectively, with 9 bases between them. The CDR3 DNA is TGTGCCAGCAGCCTCCAGGCGAACACTGAAGCTTTCTTT. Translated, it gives CASSLQANTEAFF.

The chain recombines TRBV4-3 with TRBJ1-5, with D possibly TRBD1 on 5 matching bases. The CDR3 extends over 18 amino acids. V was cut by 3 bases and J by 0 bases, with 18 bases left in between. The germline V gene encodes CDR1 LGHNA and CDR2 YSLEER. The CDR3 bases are TGCGCCAGCAGCCAGGATTCCTGGCAGGGTGATAGCAATCAGCCCCAGCATTTT. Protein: CASSQDSWQGDSNQPQHF.

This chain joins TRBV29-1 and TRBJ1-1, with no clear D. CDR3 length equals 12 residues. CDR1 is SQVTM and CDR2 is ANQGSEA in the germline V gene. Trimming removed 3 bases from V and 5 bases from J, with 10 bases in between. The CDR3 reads CSVELGGTEAFF. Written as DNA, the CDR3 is TGCAGCGTTGAGCTGGGAGGGACTGAAGCTTTCTTT.

CDR3 sequence (DNA): TGTGCCAGCAGCCTGGCCGGGACTCATCCGGATGGCTACACCTTC. It translates to CASSLAGTHPDGYTF. The rearrangement links TRBV7-8 to TRBJ1-2; maybe TRBD1 (5 bases). The germline CDR1 and CDR2 sequences are SGHVS and FQNEAQ. This CDR3 spans 15 amino acids. V was clipped by 5 bases and J by 6 bases, with 19 bases between them. The entire variable domain, with the rest obtained from reference TRBV7-8 and TRBJ1-2, is as follows: GAGVSQSPRYKVAKRGQDVALRCDPISGHVSLFWYQQALGQGPEFLTYFQNEAQLDKSGLPSDRFFAERPEGSVSTLKIQRTQQEDSAVYLCASSLAGTHPDGYTFGSGTRLTVV.

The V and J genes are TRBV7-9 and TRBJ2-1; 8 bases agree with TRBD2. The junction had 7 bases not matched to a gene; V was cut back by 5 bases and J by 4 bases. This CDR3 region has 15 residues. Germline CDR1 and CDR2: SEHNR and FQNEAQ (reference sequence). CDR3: CASSRRTSQYNEQFF. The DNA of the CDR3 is TGTGCCAGCAGCCGGAGGACTAGCCAATACAATGAGCAGTTCTTC.

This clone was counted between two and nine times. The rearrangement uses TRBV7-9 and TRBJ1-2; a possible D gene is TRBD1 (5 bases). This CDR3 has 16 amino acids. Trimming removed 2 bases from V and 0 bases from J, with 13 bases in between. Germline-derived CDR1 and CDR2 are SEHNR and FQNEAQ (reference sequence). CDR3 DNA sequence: TGTGCCAGCAGCTTACCGTCGGACACCCCTAACTATGGCTACACCTTC. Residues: CASSLPSDTPNYGYTF.

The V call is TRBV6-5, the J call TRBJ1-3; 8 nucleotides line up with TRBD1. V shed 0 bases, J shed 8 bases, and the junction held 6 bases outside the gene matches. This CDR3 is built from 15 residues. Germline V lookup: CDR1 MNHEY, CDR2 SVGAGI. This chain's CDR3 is CASSYSAGGADTIYF. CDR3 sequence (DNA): TGTGCCAGCAGTTACTCGGCAGGGGGCGCGGACACCATATATTTT.

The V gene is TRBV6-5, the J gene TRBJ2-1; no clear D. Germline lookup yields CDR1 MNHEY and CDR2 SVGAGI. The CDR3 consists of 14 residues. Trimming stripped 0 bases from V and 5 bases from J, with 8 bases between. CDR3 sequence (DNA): TGTGCCAGCAGTTACTCTCGGTCGGACAATGAGCAGTTCTTC. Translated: CASSYSRSDNEQFF.

The CDR3 spells CASSESSLDTEAFF. As DNA, the CDR3 is TGTGCCAGCAGTGAAAGTAGCTTAGACACTGAAGCTTTCTTT. The V gene is TRBV2, the J gene TRBJ1-1, with D hard to call. The CDR3 loop spans 14 amino acids. The V and J ends lost 2 bases and 3 bases respectively, with 10 bases between them. Germline values: CDR1 SNHLY, CDR2 FYNNEI.

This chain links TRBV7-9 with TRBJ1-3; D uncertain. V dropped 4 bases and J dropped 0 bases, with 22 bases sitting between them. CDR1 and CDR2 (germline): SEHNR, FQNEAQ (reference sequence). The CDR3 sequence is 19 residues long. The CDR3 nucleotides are TGTGCCAGCAGCTCTCCCCTGGGAGCGCTCCGCAGCTCTGGAAACACCATATATTTT. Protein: CASSSPLGALRSSGNTIYF.

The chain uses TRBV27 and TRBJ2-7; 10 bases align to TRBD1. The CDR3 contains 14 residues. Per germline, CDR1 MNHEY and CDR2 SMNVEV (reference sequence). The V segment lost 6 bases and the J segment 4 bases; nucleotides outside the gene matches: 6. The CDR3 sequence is CASRPGQGSYEQYF. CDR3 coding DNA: TGTGCCAGCAGGCCGGGACAGGGGTCATACGAGCAGTACTTC.

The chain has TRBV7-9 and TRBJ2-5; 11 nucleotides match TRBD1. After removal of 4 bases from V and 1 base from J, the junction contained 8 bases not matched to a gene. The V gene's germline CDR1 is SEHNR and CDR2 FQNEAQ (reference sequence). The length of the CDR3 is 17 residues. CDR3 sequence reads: CASSWNLGTGGQETQYF. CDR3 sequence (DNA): TGTGCCAGCAGCTGGAACCTAGGGACAGGGGGCCAAGAGACCCAGTACTTC.

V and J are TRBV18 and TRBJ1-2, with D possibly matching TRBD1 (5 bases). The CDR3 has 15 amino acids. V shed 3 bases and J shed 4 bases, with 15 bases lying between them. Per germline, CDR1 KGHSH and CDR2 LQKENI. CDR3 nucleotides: TGTGCCAGCTCACCCGACGGGGGGAATGGCTATGGCTACACCTTC. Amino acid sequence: CASSPDGGNGYGYTF.

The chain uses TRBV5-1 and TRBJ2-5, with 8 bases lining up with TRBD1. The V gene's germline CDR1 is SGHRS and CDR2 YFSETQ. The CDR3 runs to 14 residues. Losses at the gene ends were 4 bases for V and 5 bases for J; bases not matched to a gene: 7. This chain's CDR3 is CASSLGQVGETQYF. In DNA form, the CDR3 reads TGCGCCAGCAGCCTGGGACAGGTCGGGGAGACCCAGTACTTC.

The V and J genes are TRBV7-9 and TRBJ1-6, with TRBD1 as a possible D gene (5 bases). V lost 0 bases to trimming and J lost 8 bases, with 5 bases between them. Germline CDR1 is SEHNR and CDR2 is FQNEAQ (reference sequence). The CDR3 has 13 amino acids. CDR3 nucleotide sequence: TGTGCCAGCAGCTTAGCAGGGGATTCACCCCTCCACTTT. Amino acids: CASSLAGDSPLHF.

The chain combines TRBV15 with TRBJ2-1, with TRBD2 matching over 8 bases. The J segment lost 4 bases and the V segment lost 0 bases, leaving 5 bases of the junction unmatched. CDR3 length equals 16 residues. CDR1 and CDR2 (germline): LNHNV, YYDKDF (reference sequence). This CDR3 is CATSRDAAGGYNEQFF. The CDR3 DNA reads TGTGCCACCAGCAGAGACGCCGCGGGAGGATACAATGAGCAGTTCTTC.

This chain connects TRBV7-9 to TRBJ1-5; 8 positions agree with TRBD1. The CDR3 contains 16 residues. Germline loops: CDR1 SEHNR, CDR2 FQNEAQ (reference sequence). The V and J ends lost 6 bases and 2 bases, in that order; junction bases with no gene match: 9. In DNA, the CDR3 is TGTGCCAGCAGACCCGTGACAGGGGAGCGCAATCAGCCCCAGCATTTT. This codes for CASRPVTGERNQPQHF.

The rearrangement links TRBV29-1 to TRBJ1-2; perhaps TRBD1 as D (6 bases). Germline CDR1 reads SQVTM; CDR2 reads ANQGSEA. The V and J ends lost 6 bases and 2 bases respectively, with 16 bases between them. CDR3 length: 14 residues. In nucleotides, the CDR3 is TGCAGCGTCCCAGGGGAAAGGGGGAACTATGGCTACACCTTC. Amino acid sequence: CSVPGERGNYGYTF.

The chain's CDR3 is CASSSPRDTASYEQYF. The CDR3 bases are TGTGCCAGCAGTTCCCCTCGGGACACGGCGTCCTACGAGCAGTACTTC. This chain links TRBV28 with TRBJ2-7; D possibly corresponds to TRBD1 (6 bases). CDR1 MDHEN and CDR2 SYDVKM come from the germline V gene. The germline V and J ends were trimmed by 4 bases and 1 base, with 17 bases remaining between them. The CDR3 length is 16 residues. The variable domain in full, completed from reference TRBV28 and TRBJ2-7, reads DVKVTQSSRYLVKRTGEKVFLECVQDMDHENMFWYRQDPGLGLRLIYFSYDVKMKEKGDIPEGYSVSREKKERFSLILESASTNQTSMYLCASSSPRDTASYEQYFGPGTRLTVT.

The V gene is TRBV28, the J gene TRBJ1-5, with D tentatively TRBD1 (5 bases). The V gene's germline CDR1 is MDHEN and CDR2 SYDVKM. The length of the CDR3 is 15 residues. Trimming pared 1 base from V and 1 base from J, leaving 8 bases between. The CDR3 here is CASSLSGGSNQPQHF. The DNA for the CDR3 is TGTGCCAGCAGTTTATCCGGGGGGAGCAATCAGCCCCAGCATTTT.

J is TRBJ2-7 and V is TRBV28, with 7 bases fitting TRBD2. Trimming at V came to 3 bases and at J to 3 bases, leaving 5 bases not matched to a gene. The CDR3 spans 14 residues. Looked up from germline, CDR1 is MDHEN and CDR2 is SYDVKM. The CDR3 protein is CASSFGGRGYEQYF. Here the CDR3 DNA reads TGTGCCAGCAGTTTTGGAGGGAGGGGCTACGAGCAGTACTTC.

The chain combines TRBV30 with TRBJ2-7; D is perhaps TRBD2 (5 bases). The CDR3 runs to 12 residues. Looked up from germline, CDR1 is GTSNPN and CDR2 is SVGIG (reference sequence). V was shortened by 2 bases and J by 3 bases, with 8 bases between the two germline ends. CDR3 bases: TGTGCCTGGAGTCCGGGGAGCTACGAGCAGTACTTC. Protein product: CAWSPGSYEQYF.

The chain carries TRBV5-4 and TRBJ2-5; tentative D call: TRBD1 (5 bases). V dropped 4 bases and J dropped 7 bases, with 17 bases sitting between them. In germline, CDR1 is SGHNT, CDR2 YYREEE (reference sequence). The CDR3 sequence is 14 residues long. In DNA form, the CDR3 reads TGTGCCAGCAGCCACCCCCGGGCCCAGGGGACCCAGTACTTC. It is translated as CASSHPRAQGTQYF.